This T cell receptor beta chain was obtained from a study of T-cell reconstitution after alpha-beta-depleted transplantation in children. As it was prepared, the TCRbeta library received unique molecular identifiers. From the PCR reads, TCRdb called clonotypes with MiXCR, one entry per CDR3 protein. This table holds 600,000 to 800,000 distinct CDR3 sequences, around 14% found once. Germline CDR1 reads MDHEN; CDR2 reads SYDVKM. The CDR3 has 16 amino acids. The ends were cut back, 2 bases at V and 5 bases at J, with 15 bases in the middle. This clonotype was seen more than once but under ten times. The clonotype comes from a girl aged 2 to 9 with congenital amegakaryocytic thrombocytopenia, due to receive a stem cell transplant. This specimen consisted of PBMCs, obtained before TCRalphabeta/CD19-depleted stem cell transplant. V usage is TRBV28 and J usage is TRBJ2-2; D may be TRBD1 or TRBD2 (6 bases each). The CDR3 here is CASSLRGAPMTGELFF. In DNA form, the CDR3 reads TGTGCCAGCAGTTTAAGGGGGGCCCCTATGACCGGGGAGCTGTTTTTT.